This TCR beta chain is from a study of CD8 T cells in ankylosing spondylitis. Whole-study findings and limits: Disease-linked clones reportedly showed significant enrichment in matched ankylosing spondylitis synovial fluid. Characteristic, it appeared, of ankylosing spondylitis blood was a TCR beta motif of several highly homologous variants.

Worth noting for this clonotype: Its antigen is currently unknown.

The CDR3 is 12 amino acids. Trimming pared 5 bases from V and 3 bases from J, leaving 8 bases between. Germline V lookup: CDR1 SEHNR, CDR2 FQNEAQ (reference sequence). Making use of molecular barcodes, quantitative 5'-RACE generated TCR beta libraries. MiXCR was run by TCRdb on the 5' RACE reads, yielding one entry per CDR3 protein. The table has approximately 150,000 distinct CDR3 sequences, roughly 10% seen once. The source material was blood, either unsorted or a sorted T cell fraction (not recorded which). This clonotype was obtained from a female donor with ankylosing spondylitis or in good health (not recorded which). The chain has TRBV7-9 and TRBJ2-7; unclear D gene. CDR3 residues: CASSQTNYEQYF. CDR3 coding DNA: TGTGCCAGCAGCCAAACTAACTACGAGCAGTACTTC. Based on the CDR3 plus reference TRBV7-9 and TRBJ2-7, the full variable domain is DTGVSQNPRHKITKRGQNVTFRCDPISEHNRLYWYRQTLGQGPEFLTYFQNEAQLEKSRLLSDRFSAERPKGSFSTLEIQRTEQGDSAMYLCASSQTNYEQYFGPGTRLTVT.